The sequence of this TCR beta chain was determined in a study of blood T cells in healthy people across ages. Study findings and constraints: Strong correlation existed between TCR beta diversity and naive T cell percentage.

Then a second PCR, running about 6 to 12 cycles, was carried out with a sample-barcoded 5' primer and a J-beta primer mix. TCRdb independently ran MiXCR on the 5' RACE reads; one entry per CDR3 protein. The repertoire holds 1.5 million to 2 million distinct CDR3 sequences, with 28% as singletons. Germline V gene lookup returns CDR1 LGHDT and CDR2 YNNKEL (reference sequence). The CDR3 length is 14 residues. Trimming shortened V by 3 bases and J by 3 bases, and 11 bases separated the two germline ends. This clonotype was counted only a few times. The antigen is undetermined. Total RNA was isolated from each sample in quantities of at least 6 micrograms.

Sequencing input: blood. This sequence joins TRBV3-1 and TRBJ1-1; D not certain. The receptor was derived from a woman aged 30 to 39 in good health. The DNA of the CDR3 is TGTGCCAGCAGCCATGCCGGTTTGTACACTGAAGCTTTCTTT. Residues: CASSHAGLYTEAFF.